This T cell receptor beta chain derives from a study of T cells after yellow fever vaccination. TCRdb independently ran MiXCR on the 5' RACE reads; one entry per CDR3 protein. The table has 620,000 or so distinct CDR3 sequences, 9% to 15% seen once. Germline V gene data show CDR1 as LNHDA and CDR2 as SQIVND (reference sequence). The ends were cut back, 1 base at V and 3 bases at J, with 13 bases in the middle. The CDR3 is 16 amino acids. The V and J genes are TRBV19 and TRBJ2-1; D remains ambiguous. This TCR derives from a man aged 25 to 40 who received the YFV17D yellow fever vaccine. Sequencing used PBMCs, obtained on the day of the yellow fever booster vaccination. The CDR3 nucleotides are TGTGCCAGTAGTATAGGACTCCCTAGGAACTACAATGAGCAGTTCTTC. As protein: CASSIGLPRNYNEQFF.